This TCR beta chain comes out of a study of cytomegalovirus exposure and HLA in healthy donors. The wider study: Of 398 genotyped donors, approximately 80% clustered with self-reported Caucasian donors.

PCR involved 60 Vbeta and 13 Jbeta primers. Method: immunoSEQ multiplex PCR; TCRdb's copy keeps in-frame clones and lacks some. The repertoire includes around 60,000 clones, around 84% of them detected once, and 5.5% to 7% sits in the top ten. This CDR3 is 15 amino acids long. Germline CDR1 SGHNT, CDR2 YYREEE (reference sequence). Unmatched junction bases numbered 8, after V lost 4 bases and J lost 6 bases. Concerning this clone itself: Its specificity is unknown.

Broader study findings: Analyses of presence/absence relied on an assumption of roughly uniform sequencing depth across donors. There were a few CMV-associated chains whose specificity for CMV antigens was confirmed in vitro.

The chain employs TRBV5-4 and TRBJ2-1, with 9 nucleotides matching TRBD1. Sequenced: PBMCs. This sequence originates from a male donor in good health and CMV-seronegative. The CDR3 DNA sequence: TGTGCCAGCAGCCTCGGGACAGGGTTTTCCAATGAGCAGTTCTTC. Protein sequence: CASSLGTGFSNEQFF. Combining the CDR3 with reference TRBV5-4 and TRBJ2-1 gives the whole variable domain ETGVTQSPTHLIKTRGQQVTLRCSSQSGHNTVSWYQQALGQGPQFIFQYYREEENGRGNFPPRFSGLQFPNYSSELNVNALELDDSALYLCASSLGTGFSNEQFFGPGTRLTVL.